Below, 4 T cell receptor beta chains from the same sample are listed, as sequenced in a study of CD8+ T cells in alopecia areata. It was cDNA, reverse transcribed from extracted RNA, that served as the sequencing template. Measured with immunoSEQ multiplex PCR; TCRdb has only the in-frame clones, and not every one. The table lists 15,000 to 20,000 clones, with no singletons. Sorting of pooled cutaneous lymph node cells used CD4, CD8alpha, NKG2D, NKG2ACE and other markers. The sequenced material came from CD8+ T cells sorted from a lymph node. Source of these receptors: a C3H/HeJ mouse with alopecia areata. The strain's MHC: H2-k.

Only a few counts were recorded for this clone. The genes are named according to mouse. The CDR3 end lies 4 residues beyond the end of the read and is filled in from the germline J gene. This chain uses TRBV1 with TRBJ1-1, with D unclear. This CDR3 is 15 amino acids long. Germline CDR1 is NSQYPW and CDR2 is LRSPGD (reference sequence). V was trimmed by 0 bases and J by 1 base, leaving 9 bases between them. The part of the CDR3 DNA that was read is TGCACCTGCAGTGCAGATCAGACAAAAAACACA. Its translation is CTCSADQTKNT. The full CDR3 protein reads CTCSADQTKNTEVFF.

This clone has ten or more counts. Gene names refer to mouse genes. The read is 4 residues too short to cover the CDR3 end, so that end is filled in from the germline J gene. The genes are TRBV13-2 and TRBJ2-1; 10 bases fit TRBD2. The V gene's germline CDR1 is NNHNN and CDR2 SYGAGS (reference sequence). V lost 3 bases, J lost 6 bases, and 6 bases stayed unmatched. The CDR3 has 15 amino acids. This CDR3 reads CASGVPWGGFAEQFF. CDR3 DNA, as far as it was read: TGTGCCAGCGGTGTCCCCTGGGGGGGCTTTGCT.

This clone was seen more than once but under ten times. The TCRdb protein fails to match the DNA translation at residue 12; the protein reported here was translated from the DNA. Here the gene names and germline are mouse. The read ends 3 residues early relative to the CDR3; the germline J gene fills the gap. The chain employs TRBV31 and TRBJ1-6; TRBD1 agrees at 8 bases. TRBJ1-6 is identified as an open reading frame with a role that is uncertain. Germline V gene data show CDR1 as GKSSPN and CDR2 as SITVG. J gave up 8 bases and V 0 bases, and 6 bases lay outside the gene matches. The CDR3 extends over 15 amino acids. CDR3 protein: CAWSLRQGAHSPLYF. The CDR3 bases that were read are TGTGCCTGGAGTCTAAGGCAGGGGGCACATTCGCCC.

This clone was detected many times. Each gene name is a mouse one. Coverage ceases 4 residues before the CDR3 finishes, and the germline J gene fills in the end. The chain employs TRBV1 and TRBJ2-4, with 9 nucleotides matching TRBD2. The germline gives CDR1 NSQYPW, CDR2 LRSPGD (reference sequence). The CDR3 totals 15 residues. CDR3 DNA, as far as it was read: TGCACCTGCAGTGCAGATAGACTGGGGGAAAAC. Translating it yields CTCSADRLGEN. The CDR3 in full is CTCSADRLGENTLYF.